The source of this TCR beta chain is a study of somatic mutations in cytotoxic T cells in rheumatoid arthritis. Study summary: Using a FACSAria II or Sony SH800, a portion of the V beta antibody-stained T-cell populations were flow-sorted at nearly 100% purity, and among those populations were V beta1+ cells that were then sequenced for TCRB.

Some clones are missing from TCRdb's copy, which holds only in-frame ones; the method was immunoSEQ multiplex PCR. The sample has approximately 30,000 clones, 75% to 85% seen once. This clone is termed medium-sized (0.01 to 0.1%). CDR1 and CDR2 from the germline V gene are SGHTA and FQGNSA. V shed 2 bases, J shed 5 bases, and the junction held 4 bases outside the gene matches. The length of the CDR3 is 15 residues. The TCR comes from an adult with rheumatoid arthritis. V is TRBV7-2 and J is TRBJ1-5; 9 nucleotides agree with TRBD1. The sample was CD8+ T cells sorted from blood. CDR3 coding DNA: TGTGCCAGCAGCTTATGGGGGACAGGGCATCAGCCCCAGCATTTT. This encodes CASSLWGTGHQPQHF.